This entry describes one T cell receptor (beta chain). V gave up 4 bases and J gave up 5 bases, with 17 bases separating them. CDR3 length: 15 amino acids. Germline values: CDR1 KGHSH, CDR2 LQKENI. Sequencing used immunoSEQ v3. The method was immunoSEQ multiplex PCR; TCRdb's version includes in-frame clones alone and lacks a portion of them. The sample includes 55,000 to 60,000 clones, 73% of them seen just once. Time point: pre-treatment sample, taken before nivolumab and TIL therapy. This entry belongs to a study of TIL therapy for anti-PD-1-resistant metastatic lung cancer. V is TRBV18 and J is TRBJ1-1; no firm D call. The clonotype was recovered from a person aged 25 to 85 with non-small cell lung cancer. The sample in question was blood, obtained at baseline. In DNA, the CDR3 is TGTGCCAGCTCACTCGAAACTTATCGGTCGACTGAAGCTTTCTTT. Amino acid sequence: CASSLETYRSTEAFF.